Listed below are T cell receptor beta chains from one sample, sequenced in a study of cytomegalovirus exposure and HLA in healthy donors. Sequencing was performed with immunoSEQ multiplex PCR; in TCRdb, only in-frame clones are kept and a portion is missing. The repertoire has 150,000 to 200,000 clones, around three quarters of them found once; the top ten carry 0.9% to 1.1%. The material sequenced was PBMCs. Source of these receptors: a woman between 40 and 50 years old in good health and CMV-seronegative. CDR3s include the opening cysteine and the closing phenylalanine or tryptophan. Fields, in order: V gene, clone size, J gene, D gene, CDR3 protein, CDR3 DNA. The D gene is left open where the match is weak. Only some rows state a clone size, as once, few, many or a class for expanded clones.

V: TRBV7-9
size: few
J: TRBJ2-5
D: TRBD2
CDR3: CASSLLQTSPETQYF
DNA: TGTGCCAGCAGCTTACTCCAGACTAGCCCGGAGACCCAGTACTTC

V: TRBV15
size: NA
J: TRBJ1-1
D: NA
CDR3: CATSRDLVGNTEAFF
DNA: TGTGCCACCAGCAGAGATCTTGTCGGGAACACTGAAGCTTTCTTT

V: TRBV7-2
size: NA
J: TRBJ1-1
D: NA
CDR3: CASSLGVGTRAFF
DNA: TGTGCCAGCAGCTTAGGGGTCGGGACAAGAGCTTTCTTT

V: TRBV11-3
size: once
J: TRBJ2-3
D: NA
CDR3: CASGTGSSGTDTQYF
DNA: TGTGCCAGCGGTACGGGGAGCTCCGGCACAGATACGCAGTATTTT

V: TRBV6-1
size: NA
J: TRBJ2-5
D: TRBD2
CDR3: CASSESWAGGLETQYF
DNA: TGTGCCAGCAGTGAAAGTTGGGCGGGAGGGCTGGAGACCCAGTACTTC

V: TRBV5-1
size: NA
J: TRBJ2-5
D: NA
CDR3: CASSLVGGQETQYF
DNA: TGCGCCAGCAGCTTGGTGGGGGGCCAAGAGACCCAGTACTTC

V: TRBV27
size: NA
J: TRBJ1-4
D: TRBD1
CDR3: CASSFAGGEKLFF
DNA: TGTGCCAGCAGTTTTGCAGGGGGGGAAAAACTGTTTTTT

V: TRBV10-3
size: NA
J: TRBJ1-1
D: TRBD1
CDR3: CAISGTGGLEAFF
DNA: TGTGCCATCAGTGGGACAGGGGGCCTTGAAGCTTTCTTT

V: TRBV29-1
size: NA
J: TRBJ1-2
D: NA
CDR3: CSVGEDYGYTF
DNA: TGCAGCGTCGGGGAGGACTATGGCTACACCTTC

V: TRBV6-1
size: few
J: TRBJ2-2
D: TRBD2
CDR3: CASGRAGGSAGELFF
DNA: TGTGCCAGCGGAAGAGCGGGAGGGTCCGCCGGGGAGCTGTTTTTT

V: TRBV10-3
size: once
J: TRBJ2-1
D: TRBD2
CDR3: CAISDGTSGNNEQFF
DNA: TGTGCCATCAGTGACGGGACTAGCGGTAACAATGAGCAGTTCTTC

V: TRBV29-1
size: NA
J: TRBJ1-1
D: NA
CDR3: CSVSGGPRGDTEAFF
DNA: TGCAGCGTTAGTGGGGGCCCCCGGGGAGACACTGAAGCTTTCTTT

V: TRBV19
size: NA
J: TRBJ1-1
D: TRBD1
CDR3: CASKGRGLEAFF
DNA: TGTGCCAGTAAGGGCAGGGGGCTTGAAGCTTTCTTT

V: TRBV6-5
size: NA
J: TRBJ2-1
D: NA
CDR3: CASSLRRQAEQFF
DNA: TGTGCCAGCAGTCTACGAAGACAGGCGGAGCAGTTCTTC

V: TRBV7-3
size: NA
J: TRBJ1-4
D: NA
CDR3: CASSPTAGANEKLFF
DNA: TGTGCCAGCAGCCCTACAGCGGGGGCTAATGAAAAACTGTTTTTT

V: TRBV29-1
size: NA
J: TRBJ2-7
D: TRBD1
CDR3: CSVHGTGGHEQYF
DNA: TGCAGCGTCCACGGGACAGGGGGCCACGAGCAGTACTTC

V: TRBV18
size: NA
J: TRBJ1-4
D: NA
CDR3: CASSQQGGTNEKLFF
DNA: TGTGCCAGCTCGCAACAGGGTGGAACTAATGAAAAACTGTTTTTT

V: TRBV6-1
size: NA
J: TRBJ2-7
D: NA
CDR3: CASSPFGGAYEQYF
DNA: TGTGCCAGCAGTCCCTTTGGGGGCGCGTACGAGCAGTACTTC

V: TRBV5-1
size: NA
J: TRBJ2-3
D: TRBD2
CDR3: CASSRRLAGDSTDTQYF
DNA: TGCGCCAGCAGCCGGAGACTAGCGGGAGACTCCACAGATACGCAGTATTTT

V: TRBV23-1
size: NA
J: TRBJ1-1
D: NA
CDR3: CASSHPRRMYEAFF
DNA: TGCGCCAGCAGTCACCCCAGGCGAATGTATGAAGCTTTCTTT

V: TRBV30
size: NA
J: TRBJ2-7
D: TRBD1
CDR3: CAWSGAGGHEQYF
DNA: TGTGCCTGGAGCGGTGCAGGGGGCCACGAGCAGTACTTC

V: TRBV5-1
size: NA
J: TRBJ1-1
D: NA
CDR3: CASSLERTGTEAFF
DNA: TGCGCCAGCAGCTTGGAGCGGACGGGCACTGAAGCTTTCTTT

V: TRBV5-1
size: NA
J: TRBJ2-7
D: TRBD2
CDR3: CASSQLAGEVLSDF
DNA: TGCGCCAGCAGCCAACTAGCGGGAGAAGTTTTGTCGGACTTC

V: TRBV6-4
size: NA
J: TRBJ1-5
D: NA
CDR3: CASSEHGDSNQPQHF
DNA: TGTGCCAGCAGTGAACACGGAGATAGCAATCAGCCCCAGCATTTT

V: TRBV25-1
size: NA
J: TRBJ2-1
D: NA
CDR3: CASSEPPGGAPPYNEQFF
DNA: TGTGCCAGCAGTGAACCCCCCGGGGGAGCTCCCCCTTACAATGAGCAGTTCTTC

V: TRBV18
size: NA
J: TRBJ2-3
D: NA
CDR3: CASSPPGDTQYF
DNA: TGTGCCAGCTCACCCCCAGGGGATACGCAGTATTTT

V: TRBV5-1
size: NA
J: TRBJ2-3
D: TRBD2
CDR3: CASSSILAGTADTQYF
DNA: TGCGCCAGCAGCTCCATTTTAGCGGGGACCGCAGATACGCAGTATTTT

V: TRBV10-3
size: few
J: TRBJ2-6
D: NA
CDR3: CATGEQGPPSGANVLTF
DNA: TGTGCCACCGGAGAACAGGGACCCCCCTCTGGGGCCAACGTCCTGACTTTC

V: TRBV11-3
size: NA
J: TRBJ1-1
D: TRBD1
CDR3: CASSLGQGKGAFF
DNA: TGTGCCAGCAGCTTGGGACAGGGGAAGGGAGCTTTCTTT

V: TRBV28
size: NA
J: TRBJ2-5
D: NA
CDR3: CASSLDSPILIETQYF
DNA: TGTGCCAGCAGTTTAGATTCCCCTATACTTATAGAGACCCAGTACTTC

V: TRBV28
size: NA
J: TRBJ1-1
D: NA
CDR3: CASQRVVMNTEAFF
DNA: TGTGCCAGCCAGAGGGTAGTCATGAACACTGAAGCTTTCTTT

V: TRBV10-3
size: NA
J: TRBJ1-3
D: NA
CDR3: CAIMDSRSAGNTIYF
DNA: TGTGCCATCATGGATTCCAGGTCGGCTGGAAACACCATATATTTT

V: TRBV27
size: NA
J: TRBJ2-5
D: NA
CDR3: CASDNSIHLTQETQYF
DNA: TGTGCCAGCGACAACAGCATCCATTTAACTCAAGAGACCCAGTACTTC

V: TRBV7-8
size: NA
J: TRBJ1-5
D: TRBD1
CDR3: CASSRLQGDNQPQHF
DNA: TGTGCCAGCAGCCGATTACAGGGGGATAATCAGCCCCAGCATTTT

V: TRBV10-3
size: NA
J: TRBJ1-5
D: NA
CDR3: CAITRGNNQPQHF
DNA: TGTGCCATCACTCGGGGTAACAATCAGCCCCAGCATTTT

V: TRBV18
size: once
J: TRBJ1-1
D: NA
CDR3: CASSPPISTRAFF
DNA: TGTGCCAGCTCACCACCGATAAGTACACGAGCTTTCTTT

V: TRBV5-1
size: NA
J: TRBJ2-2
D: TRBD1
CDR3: CASSTGQGDTGELFF
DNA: TGCGCCAGCAGCACCGGACAGGGAGATACCGGGGAGCTGTTTTTT

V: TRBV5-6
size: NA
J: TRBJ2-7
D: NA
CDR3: CASTLGRGRYEQYF
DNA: TGTGCCAGCACCCTAGGGCGGGGGCGGTACGAGCAGTACTTC

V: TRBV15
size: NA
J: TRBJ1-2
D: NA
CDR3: CATSRLVSNMGYTF
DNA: TGTGCCACCAGCAGACTAGTATCGAATATGGGCTACACCTTC

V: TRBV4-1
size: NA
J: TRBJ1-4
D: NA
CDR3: CASSQDNRRGTNEKLFF
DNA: TGCGCCAGCAGCCAAGATAATCGAAGGGGAACTAATGAAAAACTGTTTTTT